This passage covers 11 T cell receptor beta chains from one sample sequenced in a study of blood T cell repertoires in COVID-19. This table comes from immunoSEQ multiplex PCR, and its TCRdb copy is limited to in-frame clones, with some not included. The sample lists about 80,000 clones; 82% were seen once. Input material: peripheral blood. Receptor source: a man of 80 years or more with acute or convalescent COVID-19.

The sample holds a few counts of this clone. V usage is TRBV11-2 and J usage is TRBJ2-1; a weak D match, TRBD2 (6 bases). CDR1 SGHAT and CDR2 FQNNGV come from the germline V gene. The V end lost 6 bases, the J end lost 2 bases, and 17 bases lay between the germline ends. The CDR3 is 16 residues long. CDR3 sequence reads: CASRALRGLTYNEQFF. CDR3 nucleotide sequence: TGTGCCAGCAGGGCCCTGCGGGGCCTTACCTACAATGAGCAGTTCTTC.

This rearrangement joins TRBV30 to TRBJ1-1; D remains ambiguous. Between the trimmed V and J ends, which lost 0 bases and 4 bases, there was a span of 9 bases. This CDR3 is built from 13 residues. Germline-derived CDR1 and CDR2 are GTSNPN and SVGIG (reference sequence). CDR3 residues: CAWSVEGSTEAFF. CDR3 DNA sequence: TGTGCCTGGAGTGTGGAGGGAAGCACTGAAGCTTTCTTT.

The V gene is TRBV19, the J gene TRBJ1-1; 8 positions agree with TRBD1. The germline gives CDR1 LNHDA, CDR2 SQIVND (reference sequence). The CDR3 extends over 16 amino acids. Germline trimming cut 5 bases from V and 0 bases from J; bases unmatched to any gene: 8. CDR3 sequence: CASSARQGPLNTEAFF. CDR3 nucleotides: TGTGCCAGTAGTGCCCGACAGGGGCCCTTGAACACTGAAGCTTTCTTT.

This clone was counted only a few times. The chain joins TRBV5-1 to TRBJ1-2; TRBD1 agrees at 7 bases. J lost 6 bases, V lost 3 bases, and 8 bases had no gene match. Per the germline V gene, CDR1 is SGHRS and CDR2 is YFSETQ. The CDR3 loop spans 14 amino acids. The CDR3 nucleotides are TGCGCCAGCAGCTACACGACAGGGACCAATGGCTACACCTTC. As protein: CASSYTTGTNGYTF.

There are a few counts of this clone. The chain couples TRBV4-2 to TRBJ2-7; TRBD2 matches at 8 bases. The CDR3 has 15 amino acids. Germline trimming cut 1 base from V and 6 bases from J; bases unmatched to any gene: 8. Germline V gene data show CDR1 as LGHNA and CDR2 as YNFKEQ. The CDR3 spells CASSQVGGLGVEQYF. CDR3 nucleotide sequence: TGTGCCAGCAGCCAAGTAGGGGGACTAGGGGTCGAGCAGTACTTC.

This CDR3 is CASSSELASIRTNEQFF. Here the CDR3 DNA reads TGCGCCAGCAGCTCAGAACTAGCCAGCATTCGGACCAATGAGCAGTTCTTC. The gene calls are TRBV5-1 and TRBJ2-1; possibly TRBD2 for D (6 bases). Deletions cut 3 bases from V and 6 bases from J, with 22 bases between. The CDR3 consists of 17 residues. The germline V gene has CDR1 SGHRS and CDR2 YFSETQ.

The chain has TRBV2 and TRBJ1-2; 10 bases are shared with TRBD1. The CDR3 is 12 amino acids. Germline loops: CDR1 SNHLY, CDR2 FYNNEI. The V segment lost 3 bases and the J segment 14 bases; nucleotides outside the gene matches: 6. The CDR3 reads CASSDPGQGHTF. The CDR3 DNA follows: TGTGCCAGCAGTGACCCGGGACAGGGGCATACCTTC.

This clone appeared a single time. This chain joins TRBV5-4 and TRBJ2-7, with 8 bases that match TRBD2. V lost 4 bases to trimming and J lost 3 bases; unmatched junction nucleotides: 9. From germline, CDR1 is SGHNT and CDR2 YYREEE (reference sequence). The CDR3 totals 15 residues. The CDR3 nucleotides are TGTGCCAGCAGCCGGGGGGGGCGGAAAATCTACGAGCAGTACTTC. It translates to CASSRGGRKIYEQYF.

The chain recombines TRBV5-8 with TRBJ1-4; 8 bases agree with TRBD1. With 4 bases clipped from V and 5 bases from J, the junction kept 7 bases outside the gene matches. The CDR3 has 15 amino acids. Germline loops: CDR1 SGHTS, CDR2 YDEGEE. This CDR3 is CASSPRTGRNEKLFF. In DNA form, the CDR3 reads TGTGCCAGCAGCCCACGGACAGGGAGGAATGAAAAACTGTTTTTT.

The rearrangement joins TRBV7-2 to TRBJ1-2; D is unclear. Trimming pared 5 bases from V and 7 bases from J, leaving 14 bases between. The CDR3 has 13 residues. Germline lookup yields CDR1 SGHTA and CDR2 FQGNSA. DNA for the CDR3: TGTGCCAGCAGCCTCTCGGGGTCCCTTGGCTACACCTTC. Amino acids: CASSLSGSLGYTF.

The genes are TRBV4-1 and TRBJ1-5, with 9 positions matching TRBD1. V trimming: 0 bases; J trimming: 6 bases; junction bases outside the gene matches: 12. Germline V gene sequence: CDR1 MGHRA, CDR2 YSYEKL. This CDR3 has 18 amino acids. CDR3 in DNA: TGCGCCAGCAGCCAAGATCGGGGACAGGGCTACGGAGCTCAGCCCCAGCATTTT. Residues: CASSQDRGQGYGAQPQHF.